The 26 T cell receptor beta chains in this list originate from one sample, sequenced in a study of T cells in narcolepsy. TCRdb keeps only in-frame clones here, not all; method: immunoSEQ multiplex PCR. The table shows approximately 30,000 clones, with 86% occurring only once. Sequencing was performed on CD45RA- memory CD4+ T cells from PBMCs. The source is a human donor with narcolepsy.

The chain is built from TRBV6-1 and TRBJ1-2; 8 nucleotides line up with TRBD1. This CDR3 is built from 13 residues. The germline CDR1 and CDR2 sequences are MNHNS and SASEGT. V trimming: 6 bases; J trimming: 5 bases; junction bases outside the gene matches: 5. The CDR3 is CASRNRDRYGYTF. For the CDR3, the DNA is TGTGCCAGCAGGAACCGGGACAGGTATGGCTACACCTTC.

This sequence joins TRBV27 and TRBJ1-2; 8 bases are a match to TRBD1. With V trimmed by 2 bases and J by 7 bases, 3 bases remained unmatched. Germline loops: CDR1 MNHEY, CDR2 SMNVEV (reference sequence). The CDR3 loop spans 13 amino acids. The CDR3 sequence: CASSLQGAGGYTF. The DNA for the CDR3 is TGTGCCAGCAGTTTACAGGGGGCAGGTGGCTACACCTTC.

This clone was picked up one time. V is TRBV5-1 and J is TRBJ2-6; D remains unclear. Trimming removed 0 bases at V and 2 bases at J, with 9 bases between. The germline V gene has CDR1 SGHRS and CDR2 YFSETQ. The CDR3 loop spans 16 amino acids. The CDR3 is CASSLAGRAGANVLTF. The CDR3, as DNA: TGCGCCAGCAGCTTGGCCGGAAGGGCTGGGGCCAACGTCCTGACTTTC.

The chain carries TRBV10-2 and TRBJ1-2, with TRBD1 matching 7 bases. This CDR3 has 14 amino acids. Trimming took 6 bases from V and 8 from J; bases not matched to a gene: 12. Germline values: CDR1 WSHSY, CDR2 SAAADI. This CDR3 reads CASSLSQGEGGYTF. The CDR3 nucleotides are TGCGCCAGCAGCCTTAGCCAGGGGGAGGGGGGCTACACCTTC.

The CDR3 DNA reads TGTGCCAGCAGCACCTACAGGGATGAAGAAAAACTGTTTTTT. Amino acid sequence: CASSTYRDEEKLFF. The genes are TRBV7-9 and TRBJ1-4, with a tentative D call TRBD1 (6 bases). This CDR3 contains 14 residues. Germline V gives CDR1 SEHNR, CDR2 FQNEAQ (reference sequence). Trimming cost V 5 bases and J 8 bases, with 15 bases left between them.

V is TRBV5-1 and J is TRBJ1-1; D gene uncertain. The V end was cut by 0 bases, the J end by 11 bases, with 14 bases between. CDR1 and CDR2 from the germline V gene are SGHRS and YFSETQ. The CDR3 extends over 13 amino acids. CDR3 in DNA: TGCGCCAGCAGCTTGGGTAGTGCCGGAGAGGCTTTCTTT. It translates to CASSLGSAGEAFF. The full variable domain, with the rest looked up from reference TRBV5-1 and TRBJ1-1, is KAGVTQTPRYLIKTRGQQVTLSCSPISGHRSVSWYQQTPGQGLQFLFEYFSETQRNKGNFPGRFSGRQFSNSRSEMNVSTLELGDSALYLCASSLGSAGEAFFGQGTRLTVV.

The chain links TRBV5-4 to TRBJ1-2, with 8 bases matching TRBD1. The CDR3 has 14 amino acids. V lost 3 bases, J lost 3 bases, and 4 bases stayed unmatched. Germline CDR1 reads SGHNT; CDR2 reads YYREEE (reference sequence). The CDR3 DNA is TGTGCCAGCAGCTCCTCGACAGGGGACTATGGCTACACCTTC. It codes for CASSSSTGDYGYTF.

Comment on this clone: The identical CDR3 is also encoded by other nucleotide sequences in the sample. The CDR3 loop is CASRPDRGGTDTQYF. DNA of the CDR3: TGTGCCAGCAGACCCGACCGGGGGGGCACAGATACGCAGTATTTT. The J gene is TRBJ2-3, the V gene TRBV2; 7 nucleotides match TRBD2. In germline, CDR1 is SNHLY, CDR2 FYNNEI. V trimming: 6 bases; J trimming: 1 base; junction bases outside the gene matches: 7. The CDR3 totals 15 residues.

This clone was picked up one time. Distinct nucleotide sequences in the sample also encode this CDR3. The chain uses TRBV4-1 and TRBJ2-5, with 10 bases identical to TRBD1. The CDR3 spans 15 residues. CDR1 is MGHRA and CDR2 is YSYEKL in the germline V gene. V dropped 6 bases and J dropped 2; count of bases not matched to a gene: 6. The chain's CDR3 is CASSIRDRGQETQYF. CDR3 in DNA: TGCGCCAGCAGTATTCGGGACAGGGGACAAGAGACCCAGTACTTC.

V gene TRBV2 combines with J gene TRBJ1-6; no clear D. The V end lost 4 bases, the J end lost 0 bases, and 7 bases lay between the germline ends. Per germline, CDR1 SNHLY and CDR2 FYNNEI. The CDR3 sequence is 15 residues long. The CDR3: CASSVRSSYNSPLHF. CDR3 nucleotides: TGTGCCAGCAGTGTCCGGAGCTCCTATAATTCACCCCTCCACTTT.

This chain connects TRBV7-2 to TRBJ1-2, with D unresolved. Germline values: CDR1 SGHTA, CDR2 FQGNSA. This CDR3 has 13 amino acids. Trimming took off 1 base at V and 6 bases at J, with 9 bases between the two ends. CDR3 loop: CASSLGLANGYTF. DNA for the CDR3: TGTGCCAGCAGCTTAGGCCTGGCGAATGGCTACACCTTC.

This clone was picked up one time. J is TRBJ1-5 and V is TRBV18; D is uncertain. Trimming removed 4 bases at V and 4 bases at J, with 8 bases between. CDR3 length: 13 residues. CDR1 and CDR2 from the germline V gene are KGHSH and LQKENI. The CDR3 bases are TGTGCCAGCTCACTCGACCCTAATCAGCCCCAGCATTTT. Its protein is CASSLDPNQPQHF. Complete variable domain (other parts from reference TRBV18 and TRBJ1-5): NAGVMQNPRHLVRRRGQEARLRCSPMKGHSHVYWYRQLPEEGLKFMVYLQKENIIDESGMPKERFSAEFPKEGPSILRIQQVVRGDSAAYFCASSLDPNQPQHFGDGTRLSIL.

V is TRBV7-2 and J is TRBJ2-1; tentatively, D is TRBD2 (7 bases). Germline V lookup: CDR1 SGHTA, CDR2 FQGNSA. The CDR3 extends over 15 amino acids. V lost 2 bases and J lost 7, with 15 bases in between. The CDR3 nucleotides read TGTGCCAGCAGCTTATTTGCGGGGGCGGGGAATGAGCAGTTCTTC. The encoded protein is CASSLFAGAGNEQFF.

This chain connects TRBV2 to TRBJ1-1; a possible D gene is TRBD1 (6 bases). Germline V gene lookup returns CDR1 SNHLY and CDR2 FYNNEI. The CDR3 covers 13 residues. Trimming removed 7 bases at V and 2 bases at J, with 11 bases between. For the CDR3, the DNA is TGTGCCAGCAAGGGGGACGCCAACACTGAAGCTTTCTTT. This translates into CASKGDANTEAFF.

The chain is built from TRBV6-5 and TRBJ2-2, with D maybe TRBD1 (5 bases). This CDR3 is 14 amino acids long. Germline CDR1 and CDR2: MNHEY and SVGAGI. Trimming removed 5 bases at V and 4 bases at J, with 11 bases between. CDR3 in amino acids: CASSPQVFTGELFF. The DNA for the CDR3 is TGTGCCAGCAGTCCACAGGTGTTCACCGGGGAGCTGTTTTTT.

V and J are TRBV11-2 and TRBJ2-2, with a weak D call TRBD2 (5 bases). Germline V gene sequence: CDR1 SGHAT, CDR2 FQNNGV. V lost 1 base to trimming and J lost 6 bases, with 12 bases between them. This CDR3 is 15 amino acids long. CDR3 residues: CASSLGGAIAGELFF. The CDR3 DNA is TGTGCCAGCAGCTTAGGGGGAGCGATAGCCGGGGAGCTGTTTTTT. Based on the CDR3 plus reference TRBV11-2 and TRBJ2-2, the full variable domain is EAGVAQSPRYKIIEKRQSVAFWCNPISGHATLYWYQQILGQGPKLLIQFQNNGVVDDSQLPKDRFSAERLKGVDSTLKIQPAKLEDSAVYLCASSLGGAIAGELFFGEGSRLTVL.

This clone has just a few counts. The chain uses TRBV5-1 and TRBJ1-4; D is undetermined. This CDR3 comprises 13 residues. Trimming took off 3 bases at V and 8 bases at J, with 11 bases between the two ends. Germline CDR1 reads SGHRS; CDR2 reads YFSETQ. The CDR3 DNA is TGCGCCAGCAGCTACACACCGCGAGAAAAACTGTTTTTT. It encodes CASSYTPREKLFF.

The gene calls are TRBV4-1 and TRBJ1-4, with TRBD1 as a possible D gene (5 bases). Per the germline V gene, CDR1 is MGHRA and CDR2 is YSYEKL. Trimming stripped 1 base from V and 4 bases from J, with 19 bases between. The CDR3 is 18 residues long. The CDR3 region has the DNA TGCGCCAGCAGCCAAGTTGGGACCCGAGATGCTGTTAATGAAAAACTGTTTTTT. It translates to CASSQVGTRDAVNEKLFF.

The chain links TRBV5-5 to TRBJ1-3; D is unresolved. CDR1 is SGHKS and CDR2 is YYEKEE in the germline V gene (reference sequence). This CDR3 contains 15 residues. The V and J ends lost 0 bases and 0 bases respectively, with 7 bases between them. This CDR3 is CASSLAISSGNTIYF. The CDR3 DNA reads TGTGCCAGCAGCTTGGCGATAAGCTCTGGAAACACCATATATTTT.

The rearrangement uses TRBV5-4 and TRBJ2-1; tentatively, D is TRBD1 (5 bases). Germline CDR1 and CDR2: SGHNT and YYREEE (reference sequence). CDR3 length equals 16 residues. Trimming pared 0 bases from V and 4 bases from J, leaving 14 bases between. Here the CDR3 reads CASSLGGGATYNEQFF. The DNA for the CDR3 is TGTGCCAGCAGCTTGGGGGGCGGAGCGACTTACAATGAGCAGTTCTTC.

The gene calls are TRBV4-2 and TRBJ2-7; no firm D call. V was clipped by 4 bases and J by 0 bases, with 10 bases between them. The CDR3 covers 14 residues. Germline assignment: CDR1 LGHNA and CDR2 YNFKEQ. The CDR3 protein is CASSPRAPSYEQYF. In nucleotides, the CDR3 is TGTGCCAGCAGCCCGCGCGCGCCCTCCTACGAGCAGTACTTC.

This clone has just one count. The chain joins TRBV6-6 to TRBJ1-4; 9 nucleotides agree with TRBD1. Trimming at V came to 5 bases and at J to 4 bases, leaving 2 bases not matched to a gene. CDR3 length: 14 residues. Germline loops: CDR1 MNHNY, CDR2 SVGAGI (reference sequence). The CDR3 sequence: CASSRTGDNEKLFF. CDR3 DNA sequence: TGTGCCAGCAGTAGGACAGGGGATAATGAAAAACTGTTTTTT.

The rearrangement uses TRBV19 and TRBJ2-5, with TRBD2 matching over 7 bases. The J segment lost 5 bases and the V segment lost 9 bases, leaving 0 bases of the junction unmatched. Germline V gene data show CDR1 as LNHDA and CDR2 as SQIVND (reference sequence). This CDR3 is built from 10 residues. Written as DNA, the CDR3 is TGTGCCAGCGGGAGGGAGACCCAGTACTTC. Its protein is CASGRETQYF. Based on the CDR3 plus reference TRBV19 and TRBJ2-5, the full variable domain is DGGITQSPKYLFRKEGQNVTLSCEQNLNHDAMYWYRQDPGQGLRLIYYSQIVNDFQKGDIAEGYSVSREKKESFPLTVTSAQKNPTAFYLCASGRETQYFGPGTRLLVL.

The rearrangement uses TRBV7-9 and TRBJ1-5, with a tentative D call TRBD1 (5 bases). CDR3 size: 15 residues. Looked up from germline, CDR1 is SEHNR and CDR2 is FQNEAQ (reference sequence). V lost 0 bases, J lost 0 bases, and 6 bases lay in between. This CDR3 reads CASSLAGDSNQPQHF. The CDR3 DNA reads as TGTGCCAGCAGCTTAGCAGGGGATAGCAATCAGCCCCAGCATTTT.

Here the CDR3 reads CASRVGWGVAYGYTF. The DNA for the CDR3 is TGTGCCAGTAGGGTGGGTTGGGGCGTCGCCTATGGCTACACCTTC. The chain couples TRBV19 to TRBJ1-2, with a weak D call TRBD1 (5 bases). This CDR3 region has 15 residues. Trimming stripped 6 bases from V and 4 bases from J, with 18 bases between. Germline V gives CDR1 LNHDA, CDR2 SQIVND (reference sequence).

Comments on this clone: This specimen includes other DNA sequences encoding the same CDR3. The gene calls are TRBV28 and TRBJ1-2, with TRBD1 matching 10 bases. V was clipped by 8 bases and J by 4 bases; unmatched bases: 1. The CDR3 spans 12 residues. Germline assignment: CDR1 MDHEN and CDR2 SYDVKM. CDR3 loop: CASGDRGYGYTF. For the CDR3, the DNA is TGTGCCAGCGGGGACAGGGGCTATGGCTACACCTTC.